This T cell receptor (beta chain) was captured in a study of CD8 T cells in ankylosing spondylitis. Quantitative molecular-barcoded 5'-RACE generated the TCR beta libraries. TCRdb re-derived calls from the 5' RACE reads in MiXCR, one entry per CDR3 protein. The sample has some 180,000 distinct CDR3 sequences, 18% seen once. This clonotype was recorded at least ten times. This CDR3 has 15 amino acids. V was clipped by 4 bases and J by 2 bases; unmatched bases: 4. CDR1 and CDR2 (germline): SGHAT, FQNNGV. The chain recombines TRBV11-2 with TRBJ2-1; 8 nucleotides agree with TRBD1. Sequences were obtained from blood, either unsorted or a sorted T cell fraction (not recorded which). This receptor was obtained from a male donor between 10 and 30 years old with ankylosing spondylitis or in good health (not recorded which). In DNA, the CDR3 is TGTGCCAGCAGCTCGATACAGGGGGCCTACAATGAGCAGTTCTTC. Translating gives CASSSIQGAYNEQFF.